Each of the 3 T cell receptor beta chains below was sequenced from the same sample in a study of CD8 T cells in ankylosing spondylitis. General study findings and limits: Ankylosing spondylitis blood appeared to carry a characteristic TCR beta motif of fewer than 10 highly homologous variants.

TCRdb reanalysed the 5' RACE reads using MiXCR and keeps one entry per CDR3 protein. The repertoire holds 670,000 or so distinct CDR3 sequences, with roughly 19% as singletons. Which antigens these TCRs recognize remains unknown. Source material: blood, either unsorted or a sorted T cell fraction (not recorded which). Every receptor here comes from a male donor with ankylosing spondylitis.

This clonotype was counted ten times or more. The V call is TRBV12-3 or TRBV12-4, the J call TRBJ2-1; 10 bases line up with TRBD2. With V trimmed by 7 bases and J by 5 bases, 8 bases remained unmatched. This CDR3 is 15 amino acids long. The CDR3: CASTMLAGADNEQFF. In nucleotides, the CDR3 is TGTGCCAGCACTATGCTAGCGGGGGCGGACAATGAGCAGTTCTTC.

This clonotype has only a few counts. The V call is TRBV18, the J call TRBJ2-7; the D call may be TRBD1 or TRBD2 (6 bases each). The CDR3 runs to 14 residues. V was clipped by 6 bases and J by 3 bases, with 15 bases between them. Germline V gene data show CDR1 as KGHSH and CDR2 as LQKENI. The chain's CDR3 is CASSPPGAYYEQYF. DNA for the CDR3: TGTGCCAGCTCTCCTCCGGGGGCCTACTACGAGCAGTACTTC. The full variable domain, completed using reference TRBV18 and TRBJ2-7, is NAGVMQNPRHLVRRRGQEARLRCSPMKGHSHVYWYRQLPEEGLKFMVYLQKENIIDESGMPKERFSAEFPKEGPSILRIQQVVRGDSAAYFCASSPPGAYYEQYFGPGTRLTVT.

The chain couples TRBV28 to TRBJ2-1; the D gene is possibly TRBD2 (6 bases). V lost 6 bases, J lost 10 bases, and 19 bases lay in between. Germline CDR1 and CDR2: MDHEN and SYDVKM. The length of the CDR3 is 14 residues. The DNA of the CDR3 is TGTGCCAGCAGCCAACGGGACTCCCTTAGGGAGCAGTTCTTC. It translates to CASSQRDSLREQFF.